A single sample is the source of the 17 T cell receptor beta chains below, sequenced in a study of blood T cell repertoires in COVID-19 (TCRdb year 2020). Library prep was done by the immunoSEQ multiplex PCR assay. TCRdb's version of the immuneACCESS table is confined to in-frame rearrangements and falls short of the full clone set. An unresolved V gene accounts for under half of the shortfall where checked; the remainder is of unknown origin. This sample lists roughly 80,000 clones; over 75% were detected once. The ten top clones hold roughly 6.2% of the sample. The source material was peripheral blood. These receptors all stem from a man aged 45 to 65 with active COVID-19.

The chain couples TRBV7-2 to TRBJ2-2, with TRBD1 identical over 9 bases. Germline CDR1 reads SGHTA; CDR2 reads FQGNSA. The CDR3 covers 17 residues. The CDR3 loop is CGGGPPGQGLGTGELFF. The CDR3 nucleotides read TGTGGTGGGGGACCACCGGGACAGGGATTAGGCACCGGGGAGCTGTTTTTT. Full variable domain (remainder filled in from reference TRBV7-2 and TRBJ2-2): GAGVSQSPSNKVTEKGKDVELRCDPISGHTALYWYRQSLGQGLEFLIYFQGNSAPDKSGLPSDRFSAERTGGSVSTLTIQRTQQEDSAVYLCGGGPPGQGLGTGELFFGEGSRLTVL.

The CDR3 nucleotides are TGTGCCAGCAGCCAAGGTTGGGACTATCCCTTCGATGAGCAGTTCTTC. It codes for CASSQGWDYPFDEQFF. V is TRBV3-1 (or the pseudogene TRBV3-2) and J is TRBJ2-1, with 7 bases fitting TRBD2. The CDR3 length is 16 residues. Germline lookup yields CDR1 LGHDT and CDR2 YNNKEL (reference sequence). V lost 1 base and J lost 8; bases outside the gene matches: 11.

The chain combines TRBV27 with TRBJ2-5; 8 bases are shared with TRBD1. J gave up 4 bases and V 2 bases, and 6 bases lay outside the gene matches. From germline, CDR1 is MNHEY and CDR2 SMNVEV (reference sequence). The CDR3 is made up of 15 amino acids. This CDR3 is CASSLRPGGSETQYF. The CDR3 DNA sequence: TGTGCCAGCAGTTTAAGGCCAGGGGGCTCAGAGACCCAGTACTTC.

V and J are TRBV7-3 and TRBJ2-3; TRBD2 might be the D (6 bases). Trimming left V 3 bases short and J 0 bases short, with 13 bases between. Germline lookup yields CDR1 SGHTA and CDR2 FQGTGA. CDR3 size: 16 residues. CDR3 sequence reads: CASSFGGRASTDTQYF. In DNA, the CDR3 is TGTGCCAGCAGCTTCGGAGGGCGCGCTAGCACAGATACGCAGTATTTT.

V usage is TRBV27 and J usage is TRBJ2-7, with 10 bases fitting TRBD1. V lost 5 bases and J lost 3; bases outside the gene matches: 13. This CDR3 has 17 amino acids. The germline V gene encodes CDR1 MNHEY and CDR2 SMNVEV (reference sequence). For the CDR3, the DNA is TGTGCCAGCAGTCGACAGGGGGCGCCGCCGATTATCTACGAGCAGTACTTC. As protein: CASSRQGAPPIIYEQYF.

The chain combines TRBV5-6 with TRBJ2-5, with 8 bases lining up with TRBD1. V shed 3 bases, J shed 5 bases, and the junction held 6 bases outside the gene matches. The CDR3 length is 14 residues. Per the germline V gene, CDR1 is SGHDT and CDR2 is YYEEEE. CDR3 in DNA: TGTGCCAGCAGCTACCGGACAGGGTTGGAGACCCAGTACTTC. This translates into CASSYRTGLETQYF.

The CDR3, as DNA: TGTGCCAGTAGTAAACAGGTGCCGAACACTGAAGCTTTCTTT. Protein: CASSKQVPNTEAFF. The chain uses TRBV19 and TRBJ1-1; D might be TRBD1 (5 bases). The V end lost 4 bases, the J end lost 1 base, and 10 bases lay between the germline ends. The CDR3 has 14 amino acids. Germline-derived CDR1 and CDR2 are LNHDA and SQIVND (reference sequence). The full variable domain, its missing parts supplied by reference TRBV19 and TRBJ1-1, is DGGITQSPKYLFRKEGQNVTLSCEQNLNHDAMYWYRQDPGQGLRLIYYSQIVNDFQKGDIAEGYSVSREKKESFPLTVTSAQKNPTAFYLCASSKQVPNTEAFFGQGTRLTVV.

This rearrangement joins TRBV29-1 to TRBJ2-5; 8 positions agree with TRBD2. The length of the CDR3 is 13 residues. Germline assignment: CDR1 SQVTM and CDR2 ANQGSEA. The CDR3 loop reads CTTSGGAQETQYF. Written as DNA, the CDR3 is TGCACCACGAGCGGGGGAGCCCAAGAGACCCAGTACTTC. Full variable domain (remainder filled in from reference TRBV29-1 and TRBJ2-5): SAVISQKPSRDICQRGTSLTIQCQVDSQVTMMFWYRQQPGQSLTLIATANQGSEATYESGFVIDKFPISRPNLTFSTLTVSNMSPEDSSIYLCTTSGGAQETQYFGPGTRLLVL.

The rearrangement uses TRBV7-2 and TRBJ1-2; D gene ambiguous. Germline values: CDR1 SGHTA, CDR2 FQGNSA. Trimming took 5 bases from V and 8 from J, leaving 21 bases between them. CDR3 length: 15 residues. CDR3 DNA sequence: TGTGCCAGCAGCCCGAGGCCGGAGCCAAACGGCGGCTACACCTTC. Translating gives CASSPRPEPNGGYTF.

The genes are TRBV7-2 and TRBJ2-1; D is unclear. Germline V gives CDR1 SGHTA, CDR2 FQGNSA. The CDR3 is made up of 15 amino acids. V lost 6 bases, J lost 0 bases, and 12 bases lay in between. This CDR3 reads CASRGLGDSYNEQFF. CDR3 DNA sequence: TGTGCCAGCAGAGGCTTGGGCGACTCCTACAATGAGCAGTTCTTC.

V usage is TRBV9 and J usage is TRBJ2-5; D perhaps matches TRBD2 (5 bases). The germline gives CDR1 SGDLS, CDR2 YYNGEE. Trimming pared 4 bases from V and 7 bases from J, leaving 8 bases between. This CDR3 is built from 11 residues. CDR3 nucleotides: TGTGCCAGCAGCCCCCGGGGGACCCAGTACTTC. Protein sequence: CASSPRGTQYF.

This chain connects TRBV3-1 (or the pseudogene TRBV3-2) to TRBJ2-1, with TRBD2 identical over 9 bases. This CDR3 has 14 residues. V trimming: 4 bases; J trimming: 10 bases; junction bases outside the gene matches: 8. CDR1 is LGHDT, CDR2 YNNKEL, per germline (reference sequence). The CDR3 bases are TGTGCCAGCAGCCGAGCGGGGGGACTCTCCGAGCAGTTCTTC. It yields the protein CASSRAGGLSEQFF.

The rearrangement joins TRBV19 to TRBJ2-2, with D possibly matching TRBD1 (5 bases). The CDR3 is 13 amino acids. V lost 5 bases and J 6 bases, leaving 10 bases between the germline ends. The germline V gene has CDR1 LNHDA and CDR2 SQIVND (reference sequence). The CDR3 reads CASSGRVPGELFF. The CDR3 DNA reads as TGTGCCAGTAGTGGCAGGGTACCCGGGGAGCTGTTTTTT.

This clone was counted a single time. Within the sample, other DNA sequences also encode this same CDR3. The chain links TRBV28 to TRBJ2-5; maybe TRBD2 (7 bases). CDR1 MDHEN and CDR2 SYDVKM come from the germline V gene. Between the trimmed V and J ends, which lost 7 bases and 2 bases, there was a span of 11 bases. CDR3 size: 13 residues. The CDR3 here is CASKRGGQETQYF. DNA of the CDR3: TGTGCCAGCAAAAGGGGGGGTCAAGAGACCCAGTACTTC.

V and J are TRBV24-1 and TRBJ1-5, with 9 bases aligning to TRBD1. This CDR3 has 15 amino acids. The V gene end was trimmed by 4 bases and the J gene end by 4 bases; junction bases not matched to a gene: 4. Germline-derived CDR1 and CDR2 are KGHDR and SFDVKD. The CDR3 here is CATSDPGQGNQPQHF. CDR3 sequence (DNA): TGTGCCACCAGTGACCCCGGACAGGGGAATCAGCCCCAGCATTTT.

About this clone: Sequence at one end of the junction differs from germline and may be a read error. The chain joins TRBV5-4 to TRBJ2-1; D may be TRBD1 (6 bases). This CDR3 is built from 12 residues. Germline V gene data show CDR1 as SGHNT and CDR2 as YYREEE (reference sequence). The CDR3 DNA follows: TGCGCAGGGGCGTCCGATAGGAATGAGCAGTTCTTC. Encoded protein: CAGASDRNEQFF.

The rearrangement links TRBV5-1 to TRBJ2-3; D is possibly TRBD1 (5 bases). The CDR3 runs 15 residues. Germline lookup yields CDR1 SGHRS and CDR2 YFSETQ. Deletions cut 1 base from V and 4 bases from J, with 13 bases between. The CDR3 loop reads CASSLTAKGADTQYF. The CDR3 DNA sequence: TGCGCCAGCAGCTTGACGGCGAAAGGGGCAGATACGCAGTATTTT.